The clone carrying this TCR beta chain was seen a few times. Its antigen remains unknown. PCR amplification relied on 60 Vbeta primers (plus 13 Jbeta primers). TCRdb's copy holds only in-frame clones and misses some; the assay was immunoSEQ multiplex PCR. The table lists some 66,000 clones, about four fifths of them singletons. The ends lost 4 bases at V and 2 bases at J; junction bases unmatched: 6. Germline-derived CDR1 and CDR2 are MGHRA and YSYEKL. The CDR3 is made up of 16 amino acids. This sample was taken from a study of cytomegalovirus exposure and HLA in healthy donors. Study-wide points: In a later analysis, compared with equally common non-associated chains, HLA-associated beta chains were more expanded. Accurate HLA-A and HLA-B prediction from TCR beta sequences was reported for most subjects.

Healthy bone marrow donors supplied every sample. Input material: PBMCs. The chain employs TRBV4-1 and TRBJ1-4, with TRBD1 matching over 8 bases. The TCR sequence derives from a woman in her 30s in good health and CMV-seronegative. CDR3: CASSPASGGTNEKLFF. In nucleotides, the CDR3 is TGCGCCAGCAGCCCAGCCTCAGGGGGCACTAATGAAAAACTGTTTTTT.